This T cell receptor (beta chain) was recorded in a study of blood T cell repertoires in COVID-19. At the level of the study: Sample material is recorded as cDNA or gDNA derived from T cells, B-cell-depleted T cells, or PBMCs.

The CDR3 loop spans 12 amino acids. CDR1 is MGHRA and CDR2 is YSYEKL in the germline V gene. Trimming stripped 1 base from V and 7 bases from J, with 5 bases between. Some clones are missing from TCRdb's copy, which holds only in-frame ones; the method was immunoSEQ multiplex PCR. The sample shows approximately 200,000 clones, roughly nine tenths of them seen only once. The table lists this clone with a few counts. Sequencing was performed on PBMCs or T cells enriched from blood (not recorded which). This chain uses TRBV4-1 with TRBJ2-1; possibly TRBD2 for D (5 bases). The source of this sequence is a woman aged 40 to 50 with acute COVID-19. The CDR3 DNA follows: TGCGCCAGCAGCCAAGGAGGGAATGAGCAGTTCTTC. As protein: CASSQGGNEQFF.